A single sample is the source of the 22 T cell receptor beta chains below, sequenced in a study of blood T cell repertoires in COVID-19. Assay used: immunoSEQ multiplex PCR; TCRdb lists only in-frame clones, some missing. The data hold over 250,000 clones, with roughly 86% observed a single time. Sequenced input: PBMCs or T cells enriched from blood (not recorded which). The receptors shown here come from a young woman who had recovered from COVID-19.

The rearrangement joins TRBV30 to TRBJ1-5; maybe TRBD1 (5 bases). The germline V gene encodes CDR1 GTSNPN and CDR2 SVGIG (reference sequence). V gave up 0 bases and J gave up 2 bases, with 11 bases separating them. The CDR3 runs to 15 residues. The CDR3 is CAWSVSREGNQPQHF. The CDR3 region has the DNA TGTGCCTGGAGTGTATCCAGGGAGGGCAATCAGCCCCAGCATTTT.

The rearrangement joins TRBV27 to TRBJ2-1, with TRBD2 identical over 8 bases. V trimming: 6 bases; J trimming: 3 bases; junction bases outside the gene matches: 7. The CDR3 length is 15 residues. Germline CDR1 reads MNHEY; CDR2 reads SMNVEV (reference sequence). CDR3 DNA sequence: TGTGCCAGCAGCCTCAGCGGGAGTTACTACAATGAGCAGTTCTTC. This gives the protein CASSLSGSYYNEQFF.

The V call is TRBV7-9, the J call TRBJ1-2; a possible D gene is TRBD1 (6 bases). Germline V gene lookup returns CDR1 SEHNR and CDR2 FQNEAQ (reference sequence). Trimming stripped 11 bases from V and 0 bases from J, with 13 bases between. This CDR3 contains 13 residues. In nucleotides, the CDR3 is TGTGCCGCCGGGGGGACAACTAACTATGGCTACACCTTC. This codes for CAAGGTTNYGYTF.

CDR3 in DNA: TGTGCCAGCAGCAAGGAGGGTCCGAACACTGAAGCTTTCTTT. Translating gives CASSKEGPNTEAFF. The chain joins TRBV2 to TRBJ1-1; D not resolved. Germline V gene sequence: CDR1 SNHLY, CDR2 FYNNEI. This CDR3 region has 14 residues. Trimming shortened V by 6 bases and J by 1 base, and 12 bases separated the two germline ends.

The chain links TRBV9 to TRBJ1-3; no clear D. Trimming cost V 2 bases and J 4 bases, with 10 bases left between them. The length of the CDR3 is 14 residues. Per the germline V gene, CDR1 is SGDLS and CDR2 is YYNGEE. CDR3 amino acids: CASSVTSFGNTIYF. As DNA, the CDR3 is TGTGCCAGCAGCGTTACATCATTCGGAAACACCATATATTTT.

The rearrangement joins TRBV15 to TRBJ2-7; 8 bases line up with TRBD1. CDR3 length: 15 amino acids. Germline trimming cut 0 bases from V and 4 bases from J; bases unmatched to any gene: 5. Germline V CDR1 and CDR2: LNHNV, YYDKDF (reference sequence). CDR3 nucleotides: TGTGCCACCAGCAGAGACTCAGGGGGCCTATACGAGCAGTACTTC. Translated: CATSRDSGGLYEQYF.

In DNA form, the CDR3 reads TGTGCCAGTAACCCAGGGGTTAACTATGGCTACACCTTC. Translated: CASNPGVNYGYTF. The chain couples TRBV19 to TRBJ1-2; D is perhaps TRBD1 (6 bases). Germline V gene data show CDR1 as LNHDA and CDR2 as SQIVND (reference sequence). Trimming took off 7 bases at V and 1 base at J, with 10 bases between the two ends. The CDR3 extends over 13 amino acids. The entire variable domain, with the rest obtained from reference TRBV19 and TRBJ1-2, is as follows: DGGITQSPKYLFRKEGQNVTLSCEQNLNHDAMYWYRQDPGQGLRLIYYSQIVNDFQKGDIAEGYSVSREKKESFPLTVTSAQKNPTAFYLCASNPGVNYGYTFGSGTRLTVV.

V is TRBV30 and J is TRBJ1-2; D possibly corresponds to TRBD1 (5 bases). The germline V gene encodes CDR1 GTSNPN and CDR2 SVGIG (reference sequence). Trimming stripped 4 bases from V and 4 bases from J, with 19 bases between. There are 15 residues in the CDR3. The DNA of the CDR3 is TGTGCCTGGATCACGGGGGGGAATAGGCGCTATGGCTACACCTTC. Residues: CAWITGGNRRYGYTF.

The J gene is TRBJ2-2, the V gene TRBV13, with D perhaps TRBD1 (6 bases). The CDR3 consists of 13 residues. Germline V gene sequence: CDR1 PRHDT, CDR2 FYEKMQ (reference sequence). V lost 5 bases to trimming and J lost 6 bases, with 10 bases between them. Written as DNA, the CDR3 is TGTGCCAGCAGCGTAACAGGGCCCGGGGAGCTGTTTTTT. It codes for CASSVTGPGELFF.

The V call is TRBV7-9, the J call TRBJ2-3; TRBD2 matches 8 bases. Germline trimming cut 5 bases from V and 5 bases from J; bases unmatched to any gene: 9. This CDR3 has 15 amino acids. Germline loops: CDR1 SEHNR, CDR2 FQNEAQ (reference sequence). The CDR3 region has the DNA TGTGCCAGCAGCATCCGAGCGGGGGCGAAAGATACGCAGTATTTT. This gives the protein CASSIRAGAKDTQYF. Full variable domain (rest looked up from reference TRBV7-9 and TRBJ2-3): DTGVSQNPRHKITKRGQNVTFRCDPISEHNRLYWYRQTLGQGPEFLTYFQNEAQLEKSRLLSDRFSAERPKGSFSTLEIQRTEQGDSAMYLCASSIRAGAKDTQYFGPGTRLTVL.

CDR3 nucleotides: TGTGCCAGCAGCCCCTGGGCCAATCAGCCCCAGCATTTT. Its protein is CASSPWANQPQHF. The chain recombines TRBV2 with TRBJ1-5; no clear D gene. Germline V lookup: CDR1 SNHLY, CDR2 FYNNEI. V dropped 6 bases and J dropped 3 bases, with 9 bases sitting between them. There are 13 residues in the CDR3.

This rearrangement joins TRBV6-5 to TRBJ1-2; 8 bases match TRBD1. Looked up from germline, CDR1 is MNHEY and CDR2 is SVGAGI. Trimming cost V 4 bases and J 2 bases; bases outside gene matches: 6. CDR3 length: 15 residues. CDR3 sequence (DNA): TGTGCCAGCAGTTTTTCCGGGACAGGAAACTATGGCTACACCTTC. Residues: CASSFSGTGNYGYTF.

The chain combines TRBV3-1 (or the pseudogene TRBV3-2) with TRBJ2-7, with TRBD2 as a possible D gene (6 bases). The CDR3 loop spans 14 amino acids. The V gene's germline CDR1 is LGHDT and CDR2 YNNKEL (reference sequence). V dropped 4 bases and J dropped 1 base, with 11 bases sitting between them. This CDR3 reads CASSRGDESYEQYF. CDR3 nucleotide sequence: TGTGCCAGCAGCCGGGGGGACGAATCCTACGAGCAGTACTTC.

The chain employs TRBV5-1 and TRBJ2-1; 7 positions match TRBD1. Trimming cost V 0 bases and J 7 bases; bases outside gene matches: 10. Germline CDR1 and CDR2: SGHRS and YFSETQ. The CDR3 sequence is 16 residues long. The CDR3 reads CASSLGDRRRGNEQFF. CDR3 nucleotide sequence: TGCGCCAGCAGCTTGGGGGACAGAAGGCGAGGTAATGAGCAGTTCTTC.

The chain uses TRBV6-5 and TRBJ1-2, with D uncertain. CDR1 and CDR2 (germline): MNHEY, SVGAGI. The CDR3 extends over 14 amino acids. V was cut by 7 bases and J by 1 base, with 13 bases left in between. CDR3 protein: CASTRLGVNYGYTF. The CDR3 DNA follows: TGTGCCAGCACTCGACTCGGGGTTAACTATGGCTACACCTTC.

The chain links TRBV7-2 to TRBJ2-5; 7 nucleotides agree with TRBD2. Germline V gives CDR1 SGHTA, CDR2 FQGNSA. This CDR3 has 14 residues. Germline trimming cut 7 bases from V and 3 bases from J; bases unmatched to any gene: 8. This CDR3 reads CASIALGGKETQYF. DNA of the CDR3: TGTGCCAGCATCGCCCTGGGGGGGAAAGAGACCCAGTACTTC. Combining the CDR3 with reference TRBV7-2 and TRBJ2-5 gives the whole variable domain GAGVSQSPSNKVTEKGKDVELRCDPISGHTALYWYRQSLGQGLEFLIYFQGNSAPDKSGLPSDRFSAERTGGSVSTLTIQRTQQEDSAVYLCASIALGGKETQYFGPGTRLLVL.

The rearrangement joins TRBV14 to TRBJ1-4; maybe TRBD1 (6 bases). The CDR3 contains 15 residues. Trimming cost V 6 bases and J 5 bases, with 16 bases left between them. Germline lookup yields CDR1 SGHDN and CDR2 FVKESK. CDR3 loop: CASRSTGTWNEKLFF. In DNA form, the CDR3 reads TGTGCCAGCAGATCAACAGGGACCTGGAATGAAAAACTGTTTTTT.

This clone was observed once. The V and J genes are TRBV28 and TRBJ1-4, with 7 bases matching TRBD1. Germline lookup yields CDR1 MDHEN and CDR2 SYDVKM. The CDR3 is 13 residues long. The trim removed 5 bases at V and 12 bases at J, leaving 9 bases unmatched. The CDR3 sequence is CASSQYRGEELFF. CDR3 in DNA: TGTGCCAGCAGTCAATACAGGGGAGAGGAACTGTTTTTT.

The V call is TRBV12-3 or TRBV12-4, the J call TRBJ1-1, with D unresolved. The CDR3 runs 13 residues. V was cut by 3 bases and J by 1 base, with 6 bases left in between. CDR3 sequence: CASSLERNTEAFF. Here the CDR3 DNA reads TGTGCCAGCAGTTTGGAGCGGAACACTGAAGCTTTCTTT.

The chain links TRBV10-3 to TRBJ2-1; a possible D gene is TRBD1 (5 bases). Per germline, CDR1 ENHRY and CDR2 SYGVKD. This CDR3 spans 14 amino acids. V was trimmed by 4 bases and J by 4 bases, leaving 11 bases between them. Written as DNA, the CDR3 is TGTGCCATCAGTGCTGCTCCAGGGTACAATGAGCAGTTCTTC. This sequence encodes CAISAAPGYNEQFF.

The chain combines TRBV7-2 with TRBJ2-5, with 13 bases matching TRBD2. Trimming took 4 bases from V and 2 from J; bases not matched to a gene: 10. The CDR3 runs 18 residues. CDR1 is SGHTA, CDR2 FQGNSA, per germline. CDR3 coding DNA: TGTGCCAGCAGCTCGCGACTAGCGGGGGGCCTGAGGCAAGAGACCCAGTACTTC. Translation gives CASSSRLAGGLRQETQYF. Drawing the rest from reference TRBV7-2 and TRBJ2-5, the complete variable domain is GAGVSQSPSNKVTEKGKDVELRCDPISGHTALYWYRQSLGQGLEFLIYFQGNSAPDKSGLPSDRFSAERTGGSVSTLTIQRTQQEDSAVYLCASSSRLAGGLRQETQYFGPGTRLLVL.

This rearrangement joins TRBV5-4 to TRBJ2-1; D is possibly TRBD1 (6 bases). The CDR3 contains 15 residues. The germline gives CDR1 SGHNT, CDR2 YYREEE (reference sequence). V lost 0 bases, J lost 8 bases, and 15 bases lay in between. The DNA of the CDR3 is TGTGCCAGCAGCTTGGGCAGGGGTATTAGGGATGAGCAGTTCTTC. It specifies CASSLGRGIRDEQFF.